This TCR beta chain was documented in a study of identical twins. TCRdb reanalysed the 5' RACE reads using MiXCR and keeps one entry per CDR3 protein. Here the sample spans about 520,000 distinct CDR3 sequences, approximately 22% being singletons. These same data were also listed under a study on T cells expressing NK-cell markers.

The sequence was obtained from a woman between 18 and 29 years old in good health. Specimen: CD4+ T cells sorted from blood.

The CDR3 spells CASSLLMGADTQYF. The CDR3 DNA is TGTGCCAGCAGCCTACTTATGGGGGCAGATACGCAGTATTTT. V gene TRBV7-2 combines with J gene TRBJ2-3; tentatively, D is TRBD1 or TRBD2 (5 bases each). The CDR3 totals 14 residues. Per the germline V gene, CDR1 is SGHTA and CDR2 is FQGNSA. Trimming cost V 5 bases and J 4 bases, with 13 bases left between them.